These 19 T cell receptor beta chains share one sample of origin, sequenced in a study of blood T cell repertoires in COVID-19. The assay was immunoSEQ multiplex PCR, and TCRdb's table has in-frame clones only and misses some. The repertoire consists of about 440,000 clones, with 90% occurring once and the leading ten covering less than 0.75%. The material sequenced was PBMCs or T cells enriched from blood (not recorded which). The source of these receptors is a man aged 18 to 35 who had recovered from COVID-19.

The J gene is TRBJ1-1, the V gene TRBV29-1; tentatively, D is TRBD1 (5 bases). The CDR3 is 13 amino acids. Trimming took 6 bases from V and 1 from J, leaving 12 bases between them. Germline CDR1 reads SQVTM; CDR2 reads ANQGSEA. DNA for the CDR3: TGCAGCGTCGACCCAACAGGGAACACTGAAGCTTTCTTT. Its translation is CSVDPTGNTEAFF.

The DNA for the CDR3 is TGTGCCAGCAGAACCGGACTAGCGGGGGGATACAATGAGCAGTTCTTC. This encodes CASRTGLAGGYNEQFF. The chain recombines TRBV27 with TRBJ2-1, with 14 bases fitting TRBD2. Losses at the gene ends were 6 bases for V and 4 bases for J; bases not matched to a gene: 5. Germline CDR1 reads MNHEY; CDR2 reads SMNVEV (reference sequence). The CDR3 extends over 16 amino acids.

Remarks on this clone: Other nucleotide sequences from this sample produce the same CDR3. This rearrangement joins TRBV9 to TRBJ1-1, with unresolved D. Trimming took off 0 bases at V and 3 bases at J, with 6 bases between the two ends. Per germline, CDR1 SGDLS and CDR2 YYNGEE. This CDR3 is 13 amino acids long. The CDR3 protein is CASSVGQYTEAFF. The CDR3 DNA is TGTGCCAGCAGCGTAGGACAATACACTGAAGCTTTCTTT.

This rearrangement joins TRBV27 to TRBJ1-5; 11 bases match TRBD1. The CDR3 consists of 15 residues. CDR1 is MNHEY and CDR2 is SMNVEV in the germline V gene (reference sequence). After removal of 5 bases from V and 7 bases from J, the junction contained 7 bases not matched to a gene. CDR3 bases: TGTGCCAGCAGTCCAGGGACAGGGGGAGGCCAGCCCCAGCATTTT. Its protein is CASSPGTGGGQPQHF.

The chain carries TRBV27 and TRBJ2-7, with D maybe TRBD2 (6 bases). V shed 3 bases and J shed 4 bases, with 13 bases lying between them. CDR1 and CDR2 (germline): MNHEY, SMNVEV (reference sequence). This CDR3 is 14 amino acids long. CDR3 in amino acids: CASSLGGARYEQYF. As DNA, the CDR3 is TGTGCCAGCAGTTTGGGAGGAGCCCGGTACGAGCAGTACTTC.

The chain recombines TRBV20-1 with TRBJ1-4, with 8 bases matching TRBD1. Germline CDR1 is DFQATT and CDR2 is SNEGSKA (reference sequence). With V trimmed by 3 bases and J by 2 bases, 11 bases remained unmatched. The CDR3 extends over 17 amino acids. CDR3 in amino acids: CSASHGRGLGTNEKLFF. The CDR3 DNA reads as TGCAGTGCTAGTCATGGCAGGGGGCTGGGCACTAATGAAAAACTGTTTTTT.

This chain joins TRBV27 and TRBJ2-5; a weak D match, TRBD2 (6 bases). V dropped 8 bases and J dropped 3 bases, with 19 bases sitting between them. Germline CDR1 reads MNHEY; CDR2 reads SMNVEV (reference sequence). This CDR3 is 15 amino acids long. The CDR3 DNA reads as TGTGCCAGCTCCCGCCGAGAGACTAGTAAAGAGACCCAGTACTTC. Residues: CASSRRETSKETQYF.

This chain's CDR3 is CAISDSLPPDEKLFF. In DNA, the CDR3 is TGTGCCATCAGTGATTCCCTCCCCCCCGATGAAAAACTGTTTTTT. This sequence joins TRBV10-3 and TRBJ1-4; no clear D. This CDR3 region has 15 residues. Germline-derived CDR1 and CDR2 are ENHRY and SYGVKD. V shed 3 bases and J shed 6 bases, with 14 bases lying between them.

The CDR3 DNA reads as TGTGCCAGCAGTGAGACCGACAGGGGATCCTATCAGCCCCAGCATTTT. Translating gives CASSETDRGSYQPQHF. V and J are TRBV6-1 and TRBJ1-5, with 8 positions matching TRBD1. The ends lost 3 bases at V and 5 bases at J; junction bases unmatched: 9. The CDR3 is 16 amino acids. The germline V gene has CDR1 MNHNS and CDR2 SASEGT.

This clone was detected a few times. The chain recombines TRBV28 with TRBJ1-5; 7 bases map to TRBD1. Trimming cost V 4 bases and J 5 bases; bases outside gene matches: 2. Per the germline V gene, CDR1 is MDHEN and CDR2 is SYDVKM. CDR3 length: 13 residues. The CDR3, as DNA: TGTGCCAGCAGTTCGACAGGGTATCAGCCCCAGCATTTT. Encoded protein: CASSSTGYQPQHF. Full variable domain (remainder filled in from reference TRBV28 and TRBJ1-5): DVKVTQSSRYLVKRTGEKVFLECVQDMDHENMFWYRQDPGLGLRLIYFSYDVKMKEKGDIPEGYSVSREKKERFSLILESASTNQTSMYLCASSSTGYQPQHFGDGTRLSIL.

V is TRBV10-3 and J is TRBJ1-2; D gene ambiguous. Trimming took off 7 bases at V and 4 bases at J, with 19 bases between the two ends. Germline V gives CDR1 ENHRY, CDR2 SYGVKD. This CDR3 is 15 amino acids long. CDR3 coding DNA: TGTGCCATCACCCCTATTGAGGAGGCCCCCTATGGCTACACCTTC. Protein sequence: CAITPIEEAPYGYTF.

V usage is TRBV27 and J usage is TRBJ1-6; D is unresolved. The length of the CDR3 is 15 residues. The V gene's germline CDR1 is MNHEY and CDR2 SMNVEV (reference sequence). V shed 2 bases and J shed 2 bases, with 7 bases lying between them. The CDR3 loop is CASSLGSAYNSPLHF. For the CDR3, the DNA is TGTGCCAGCAGTTTAGGGAGCGCCTATAATTCACCCCTCCACTTT.

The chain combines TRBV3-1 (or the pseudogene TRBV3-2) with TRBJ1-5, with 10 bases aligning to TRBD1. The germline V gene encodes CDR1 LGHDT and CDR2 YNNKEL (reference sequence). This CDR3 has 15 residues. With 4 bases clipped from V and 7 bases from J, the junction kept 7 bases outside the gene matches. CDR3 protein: CASSPGTGAQQPQHF. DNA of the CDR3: TGTGCCAGCAGCCCTGGGACAGGGGCCCAGCAGCCCCAGCATTTT.

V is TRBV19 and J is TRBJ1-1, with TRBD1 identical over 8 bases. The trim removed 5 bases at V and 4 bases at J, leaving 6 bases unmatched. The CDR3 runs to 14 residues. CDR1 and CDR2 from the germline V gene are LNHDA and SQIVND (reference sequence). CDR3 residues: CASSLRTGLTEAFF. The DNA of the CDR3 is TGTGCCAGTAGTCTCCGGACAGGGCTCACTGAAGCTTTCTTT.

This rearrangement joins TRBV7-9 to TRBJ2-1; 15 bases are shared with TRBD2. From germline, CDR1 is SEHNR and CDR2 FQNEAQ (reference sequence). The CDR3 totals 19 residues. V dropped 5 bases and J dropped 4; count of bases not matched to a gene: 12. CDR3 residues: CASSLSPGTSGRLYNEQFF. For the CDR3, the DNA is TGTGCCAGCAGCCTGTCGCCCGGGACTAGCGGGAGGTTGTACAATGAGCAGTTCTTC.

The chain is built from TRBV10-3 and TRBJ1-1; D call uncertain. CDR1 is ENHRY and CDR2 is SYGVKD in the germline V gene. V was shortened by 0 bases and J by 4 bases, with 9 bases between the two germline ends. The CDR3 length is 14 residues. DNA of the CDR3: TGTGCCATCAGTGAGTCGAGAGGCATCACTGAAGCTTTCTTT. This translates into CAISESRGITEAFF.

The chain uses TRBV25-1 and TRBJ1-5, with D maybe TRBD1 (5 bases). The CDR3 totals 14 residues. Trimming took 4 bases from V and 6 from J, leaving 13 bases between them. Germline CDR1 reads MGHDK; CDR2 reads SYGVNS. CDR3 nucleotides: TGTGCCAGCAGTGCTCAGGGAGGCGGTCAGCCCCAGCATTTT. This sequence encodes CASSAQGGGQPQHF.

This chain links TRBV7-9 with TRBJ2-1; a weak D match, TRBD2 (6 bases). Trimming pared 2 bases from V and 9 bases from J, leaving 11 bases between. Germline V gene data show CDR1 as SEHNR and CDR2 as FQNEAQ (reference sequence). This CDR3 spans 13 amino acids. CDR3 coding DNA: TGTGCCAGCAGCTTAATAGCGGAGGGTGAGCAGTTCTTC. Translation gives CASSLIAEGEQFF.

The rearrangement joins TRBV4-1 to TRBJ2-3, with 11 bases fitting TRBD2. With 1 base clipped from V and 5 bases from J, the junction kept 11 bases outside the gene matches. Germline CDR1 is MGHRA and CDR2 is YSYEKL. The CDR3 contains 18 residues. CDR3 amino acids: CASSQGQLAGGLGDTQYF. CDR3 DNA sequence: TGCGCCAGCAGCCAAGGGCAGCTAGCGGGGGGCCTTGGAGATACGCAGTATTTT.